This TCR beta chain was retrieved from a study of cytomegalovirus exposure and HLA in healthy donors. Germline values: CDR1 GTSNPN, CDR2 SVGIG (reference sequence). Trimming took 0 bases from V and 5 from J; bases not matched to a gene: 11. The length of the CDR3 is 18 residues. About this clone: The target antigen is unknown.

The study's findings and limits: Most TCR beta V segments were productive about 87% or about 30% of the time in an earlier analysis. Researchers reportedly found TCR beta sequences accurately predicted most subjects' HLA-A and HLA-B alleles.

The primer mix had 60 Vbeta and 13 Jbeta primers. Using immunoSEQ multiplex PCR, the repertoire was profiled, and TCRdb retains in-frame clones only, with some absent. There are some 170,000 clones in the sample; about four fifths occur only once, and approximately 7% lies in the top ten. The sequence came from a woman aged 30 to 39 in good health and CMV-seropositive. The chain joins TRBV30 to TRBJ1-5, with 12 positions matching TRBD1. Sequenced: PBMCs. In nucleotides, the CDR3 is TGTGCCTGGAGTGTCGGGACAGGGGGCCGCTTGGGGCATCAGCCCCAGCATTTT. Its translation: CAWSVGTGGRLGHQPQHF.